Listed below are T cell receptor beta chains from one sample, sequenced in a study of a mutant IDH1 vaccine in newly diagnosed glioma. Clones were read by immunoSEQ multiplex PCR, and TCRdb kept only the in-frame ones, dropping some. Of about 62,000 clones listed, 70% to 90% are singletons. Their cognate antigens are unknown. Source: PBMCs, taken from a glioma patient whose treatment included an IDH1 peptide vaccine. Source of these receptors: a middle-aged man with glioma. CDR3s include the opening cysteine and the closing phenylalanine or tryptophan. The order of the fields is J gene, V gene, D gene, clone size, CDR3 protein, CDR3 DNA. A D gene is named only where the DNA matches it firmly. Clone size is not always given. Where it is, it says once, few, many or a class for expanded clones.

>TRBJ2-3|TRBV11-3|TRBD1|NA
CASSGQGTDTQYF
TGTGCCAGCTCAGGACAGGGCACAGATACGCAGTATTTT
>TRBJ2-7|TRBV27|NA|NA
CASSLGESYEQYF
TGTGCCAGCAGTTTAGGGGAGTCCTACGAGCAGTACTTC
>TRBJ1-2|TRBV4-3|NA|NA
CASSQEAGKFDYGYTF
TGCGCCAGCAGCCAAGAGGCAGGGAAGTTCGACTATGGCTACACCTTC
>TRBJ1-5|TRBV6-6|NA|NA
CASSSPLGGNQPQHF
TGTGCCAGCAGTTCTCCGCTGGGGGGCAATCAGCCCCAGCATTTT
>TRBJ1-1|TRBV19|NA|NA
CASSAQTGAEGTEAFF
TGTGCCAGTAGTGCCCAGACCGGGGCAGAGGGGACTGAAGCTTTCTTT
>TRBJ2-6|TRBV5-1|TRBD1|NA
CASSERTGISGANVLTF
TGCGCCAGCAGCGAGAGGACAGGGATCTCTGGGGCCAACGTCCTGACTTTC
>TRBJ2-3|TRBV10-3|TRBD2|NA
CAIRGGSGRGADTQYF
TGTGCCATCAGGGGTGGTAGCGGGAGAGGGGCAGATACGCAGTATTTT
>TRBJ2-5|TRBV7-2|TRBD1|NA
CASSQDRGRETQYF
TGTGCCAGCAGCCAAGACAGGGGCCGAGAGACCCAGTACTTC
>TRBJ2-7|TRBV6-6|TRBD2|once
CASSRSGGRFKNEQYF
TGTGCCAGCAGCAGATCTGGCGGGAGGTTTAAAAACGAGCAGTACTTC
>TRBJ1-5|TRBV4-3|TRBD1|NA
CASSATGDRNQPQHF
TGCGCCAGCAGCGCCACAGGGGATCGCAATCAGCCCCAGCATTTT
>TRBJ2-7|TRBV6-1|TRBD2|NA
CASTVSGRATYEQYF
TGTGCCAGCACCGTTAGCGGGAGAGCTACCTACGAGCAGTACTTC
>TRBJ1-6|TRBV7-9|NA|NA
CASSLDPGTFDSPLHF
TGTGCCAGCAGCTTAGACCCAGGGACTTTCGATTCACCCCTCCACTTT
>TRBJ2-7|TRBV4-3|TRBD1|NA
CASSRDRVAEQYF
TGCGCCAGCAGCCGGGACAGGGTTGCCGAGCAGTACTTC
>TRBJ2-5|TRBV6-5|TRBD1|NA
CASSQGQGSQETQYF
TGTGCCAGCAGTCAGGGACAGGGGTCACAAGAGACCCAGTACTTC
>TRBJ1-5|TRBV19|NA|NA
CASSLSMQGINQPQHF
TGTGCCAGTAGTCTCTCGATGCAGGGAATCAATCAGCCCCAGCATTTT
>TRBJ2-2|TRBV5-4|NA|NA
CASSPRDVGGTGELFF
TGTGCCAGCAGCCCCCGTGATGTGGGGGGCACCGGGGAGCTGTTTTTT
>TRBJ1-2|TRBV19|NA|NA
CASSQTAGIYGYTF
TGTGCCAGTAGCCAAACGGCAGGGATCTATGGCTACACCTTC
>TRBJ1-2|TRBV6-6|TRBD1|once
CASSPNSGQGAYGYTF
TGTGCCAGCAGTCCCAATAGTGGACAGGGCGCCTATGGCTACACCTTC
>TRBJ1-2|TRBV7-2|TRBD1|few
CASSLTGQGTYGYTF
TGTGCCAGCAGCTTAACGGGACAGGGGACCTATGGCTACACCTTC
>TRBJ2-3|TRBV5-1|NA|NA
CASSSPAGRSSTDTQYF
TGCGCCAGCAGCTCTCCGGCAGGTCGATCTAGCACAGATACGCAGTATTTT
>TRBJ1-6|TRBV5-1|NA|few
CASTFGRSRTNSPLHF
TGCGCCAGCACCTTCGGCCGCTCCCGAACTAATTCACCCCTCCACTTT
>TRBJ1-2|TRBV19|TRBD1|NA
CASWRTGHAYGYTF
TGTGCCAGTTGGCGGACAGGGCACGCCTATGGCTACACCTTC
>TRBJ1-6|TRBV19|NA|NA
CASSIELLNSPLHF
TGTGCCAGTAGTATCGAGCTCTTGAATTCACCCCTCCACTTT
>TRBJ1-6|TRBV5-6|NA|NA
CASSPGTSGSYNSPLHF
TGTGCCAGCAGCCCGGGGACATCCGGCTCCTATAATTCACCCCTCCACTTT
>TRBJ1-2|TRBV2|TRBD1|NA
CASTLTTGAHGYTF
TGTGCCAGCACCCTCACGACAGGGGCTCATGGCTACACCTTC
>TRBJ2-3|TRBV5-1|TRBD1|NA
CASSLGSGTDNPDTQYF
TGCGCCAGCAGCTTGGGCTCCGGGACAGACAATCCAGATACGCAGTATTTT
>TRBJ1-3|TRBV7-8|NA|once
CASSEHTWGGNTIYF
TGTGCCAGCAGCGAGCACACCTGGGGTGGAAACACCATATATTTT
>TRBJ2-3|TRBV19|NA|NA
CASSIAFPDTQYF
TGTGCCAGTAGTATAGCTTTTCCAGATACGCAGTATTTT